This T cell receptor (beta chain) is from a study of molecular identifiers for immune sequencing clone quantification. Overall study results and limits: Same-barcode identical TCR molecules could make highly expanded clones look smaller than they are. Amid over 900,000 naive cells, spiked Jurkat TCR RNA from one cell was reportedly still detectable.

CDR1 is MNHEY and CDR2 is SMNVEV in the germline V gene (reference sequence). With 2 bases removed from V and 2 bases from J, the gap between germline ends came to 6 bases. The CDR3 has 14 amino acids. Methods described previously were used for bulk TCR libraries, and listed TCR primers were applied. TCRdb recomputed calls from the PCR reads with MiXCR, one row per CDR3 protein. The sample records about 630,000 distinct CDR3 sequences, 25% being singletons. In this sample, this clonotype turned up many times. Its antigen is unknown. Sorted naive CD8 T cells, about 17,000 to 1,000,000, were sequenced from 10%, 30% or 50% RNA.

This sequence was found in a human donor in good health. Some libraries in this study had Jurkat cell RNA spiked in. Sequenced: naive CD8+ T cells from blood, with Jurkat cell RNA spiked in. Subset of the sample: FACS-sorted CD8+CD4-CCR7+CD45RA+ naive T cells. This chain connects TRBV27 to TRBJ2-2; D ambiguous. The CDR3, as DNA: TGTGCCAGCAGTTTAGGAATAAACACCGGGGAGCTGTTTTTT. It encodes CASSLGINTGELFF.